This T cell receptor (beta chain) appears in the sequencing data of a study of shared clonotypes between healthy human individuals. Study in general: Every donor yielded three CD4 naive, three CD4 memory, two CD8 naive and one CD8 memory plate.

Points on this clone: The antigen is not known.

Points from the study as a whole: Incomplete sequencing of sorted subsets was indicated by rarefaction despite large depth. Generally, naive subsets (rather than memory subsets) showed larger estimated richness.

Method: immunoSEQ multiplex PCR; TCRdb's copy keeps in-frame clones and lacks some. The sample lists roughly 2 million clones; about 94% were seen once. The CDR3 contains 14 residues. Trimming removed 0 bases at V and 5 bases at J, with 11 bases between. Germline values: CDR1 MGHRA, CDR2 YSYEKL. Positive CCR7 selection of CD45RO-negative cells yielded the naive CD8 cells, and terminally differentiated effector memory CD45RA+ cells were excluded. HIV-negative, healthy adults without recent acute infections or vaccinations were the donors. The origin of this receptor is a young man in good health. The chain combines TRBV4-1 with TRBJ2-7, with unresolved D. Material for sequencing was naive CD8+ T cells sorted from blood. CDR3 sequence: CASSQDSAWDEQYF. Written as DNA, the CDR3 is TGCGCCAGCAGCCAAGATTCAGCCTGGGACGAGCAGTACTTC.